These T cell receptor beta chains were read from a single sample in a study of blood T cell repertoires in COVID-19. The repertoire was sequenced with immunoSEQ multiplex PCR; TCRdb's copy has only in-frame clones and lacks some. The sample gives about 110,000 clones, 88% of which show up once; roughly 2.3% is in the top ten. Sequencing input: peripheral blood. These receptors were taken from a human donor in a cohort sampled during active COVID-19. The CDR3 runs from the conserved cysteine through the conserved F or W. Fields, in order: CDR3 DNA, CDR3 protein, V gene, clone size, J gene, D gene. A D gene is named only where the DNA matches it firmly. A row's size may be missing; if present it is once, few, many or a size class.

TGTGCCAGCAGCTTAGGGACTCTCTATGACACTGAAGCTTTCTTT	CASSLGTLYDTEAFF	TRBV7-9	NA	TRBJ1-1	NA
TGTGCCAGCAGCTCGGCGGAGGGGCTAGCGGGAGGACGTTCCTACGAGCAGTACTTC	CASSSAEGLAGGRSYEQYF	TRBV7-9	NA	TRBJ2-7	TRBD2
TGTGCCAGCAGTGACCGAACTAGCGGGCAAGAGACCCAGTACTTC	CASSDRTSGQETQYF	TRBV25-1	few	TRBJ2-5	TRBD2
TGTGCCAGCAGCCATACACTTAGGACAGTCTCTGGAAACACCATATATTTT	CASSHTLRTVSGNTIYF	TRBV28	NA	TRBJ1-3	NA
TGTGCCAGCAGCCTATCCCCGCTGCGGGAGAAAGACGAGCAGTACTTC	CASSLSPLREKDEQYF	TRBV27	NA	TRBJ2-7	TRBD2
TGTGCCAGTAGTATAGAAAAGTCTAGGTCCGACACCGGGGAGCTGTTTTTT	CASSIEKSRSDTGELFF	TRBV19	NA	TRBJ2-2	NA
TGTGCCAGCAGTCTGGGGTCCGGAGGGGGCTACACCTTC	CASSLGSGGGYTF	TRBV5-5	NA	TRBJ1-2	NA
TGTGCCAGCTCACCGCTCCCGGGGACCTACGAGCAGTACTTC	CASSPLPGTYEQYF	TRBV18	once	TRBJ2-7	NA
TGCAGCGTTGTGGGTCTCCGAGCGAGTGAGCAGTTCTTC	CSVVGLRASEQFF	TRBV29-1	NA	TRBJ2-1	NA
TGCGCCAGCAGCCCCACCGGCACTGAAGCTTTCTTT	CASSPTGTEAFF	TRBV4-1	NA	TRBJ1-1	NA
TGTGCCAGCAGTTTTGACAGGGGCTACAATCAGCCCCAGCATTTT	CASSFDRGYNQPQHF	TRBV28	NA	TRBJ1-5	TRBD1
TGTGCCAGCATCCCCGCGGGGGGGGAAGTCGGCACAGATACGCAGTATTTT	CASIPAGGEVGTDTQYF	TRBV11-2	NA	TRBJ2-3	TRBD2
TGTGCCAGCAGCTTGGTAGCTAGCGGCTACGAGCAGTACTTC	CASSLVASGYEQYF	TRBV5-8	NA	TRBJ2-7	TRBD2
TGCAGCGTTGAGGCGGGGGGCGAATTTCTTAACTATGGCTACACCTTC	CSVEAGGEFLNYGYTF	TRBV29-1	NA	TRBJ1-2	NA
TGCGCCAGCAGCTTGGTCGCAGGGGATTCACCCCTCCACTTT	CASSLVAGDSPLHF	TRBV5-1	NA	TRBJ1-6	NA
TGTGCCAGCCGTTCGGGACAGATGAACACTGAAGCTTTCTTT	CASRSGQMNTEAFF	TRBV6-5	NA	TRBJ1-1	TRBD1
TGCGCCAGCAGCTTGGTTCTTTCTGCGGGAGCCCAGCAGTTCTTC	CASSLVLSAGAQQFF	TRBV5-1	few	TRBJ2-1	TRBD2
TGTGCCAGCAGCCAAGATACGCGGACAGGGCGCCTTGAAGCTTTCTTT	CASSQDTRTGRLEAFF	TRBV14	NA	TRBJ1-1	TRBD1
TGTGCCAGCAGCCCCTGGGGCCTAGCGCAAAATGAGCAGTTCTTC	CASSPWGLAQNEQFF	TRBV11-2	NA	TRBJ2-1	NA